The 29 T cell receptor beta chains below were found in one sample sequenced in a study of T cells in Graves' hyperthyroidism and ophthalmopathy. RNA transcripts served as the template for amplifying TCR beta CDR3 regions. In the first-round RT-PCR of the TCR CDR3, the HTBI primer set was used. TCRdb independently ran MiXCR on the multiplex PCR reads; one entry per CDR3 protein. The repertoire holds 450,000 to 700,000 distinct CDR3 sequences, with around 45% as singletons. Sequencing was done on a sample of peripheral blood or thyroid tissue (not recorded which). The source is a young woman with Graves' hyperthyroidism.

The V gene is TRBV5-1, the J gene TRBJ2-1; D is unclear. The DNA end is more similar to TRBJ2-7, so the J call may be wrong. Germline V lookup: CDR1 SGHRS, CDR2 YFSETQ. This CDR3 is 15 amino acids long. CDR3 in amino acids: CASSLGESSYNEQYF. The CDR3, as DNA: TGCGCCAGCAGCTTGGGGGAAAGCTCCTACAATGAGCAGTACTTC.

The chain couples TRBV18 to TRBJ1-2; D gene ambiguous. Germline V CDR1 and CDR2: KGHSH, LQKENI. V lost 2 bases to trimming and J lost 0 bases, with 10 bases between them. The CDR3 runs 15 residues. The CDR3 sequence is CASSPGPNPNYGYTF. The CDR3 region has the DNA TGTGCCAGCTCACCAGGACCGAATCCTAACTATGGCTACACCTTC.

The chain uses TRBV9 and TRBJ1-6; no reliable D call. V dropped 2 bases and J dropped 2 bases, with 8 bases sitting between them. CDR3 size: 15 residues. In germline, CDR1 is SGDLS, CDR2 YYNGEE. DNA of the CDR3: TGTGCCAGCAGCGTTTCATGGGCCTATAATTCACCCCTCCACTTT. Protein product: CASSVSWAYNSPLHF.

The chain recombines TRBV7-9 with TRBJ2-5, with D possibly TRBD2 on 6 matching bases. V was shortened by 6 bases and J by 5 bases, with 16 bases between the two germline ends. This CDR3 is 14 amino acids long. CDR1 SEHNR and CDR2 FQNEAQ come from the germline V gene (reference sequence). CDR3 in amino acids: CASRFGGVNETQYF. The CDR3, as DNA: TGTGCCAGCAGGTTCGGGGGAGTCAATGAGACCCAGTACTTC. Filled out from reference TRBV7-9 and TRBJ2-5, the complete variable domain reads DTGVSQNPRHKITKRGQNVTFRCDPISEHNRLYWYRQTLGQGPEFLTYFQNEAQLEKSRLLSDRFSAERPKGSFSTLEIQRTEQGDSAMYLCASRFGGVNETQYFGPGTRLLVL.

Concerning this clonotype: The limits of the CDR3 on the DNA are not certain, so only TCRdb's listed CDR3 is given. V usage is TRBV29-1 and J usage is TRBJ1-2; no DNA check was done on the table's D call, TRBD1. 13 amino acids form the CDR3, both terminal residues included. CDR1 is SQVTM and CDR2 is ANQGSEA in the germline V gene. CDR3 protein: CSPGTGGNYGCTF.

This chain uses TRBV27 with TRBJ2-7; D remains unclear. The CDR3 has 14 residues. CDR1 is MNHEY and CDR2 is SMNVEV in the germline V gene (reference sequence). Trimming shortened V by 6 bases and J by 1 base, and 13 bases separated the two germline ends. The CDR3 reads CASSPTPDSYEQYF. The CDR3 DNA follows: TGTGCCAGCAGCCCCACACCGGATTCCTACGAGCAGTACTTC.

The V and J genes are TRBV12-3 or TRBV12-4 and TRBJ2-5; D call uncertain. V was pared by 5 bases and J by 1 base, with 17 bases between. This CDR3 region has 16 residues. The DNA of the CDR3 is TGTGCCAGCAGTATTGGTCAGACCTATCTCCAAGAGACCCAGTACTTC. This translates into CASSIGQTYLQETQYF.

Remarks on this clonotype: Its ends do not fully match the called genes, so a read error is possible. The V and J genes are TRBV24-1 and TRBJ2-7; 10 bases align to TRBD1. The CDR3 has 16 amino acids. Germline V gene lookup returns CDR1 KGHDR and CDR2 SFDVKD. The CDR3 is CATSNLGTGDINEQYF. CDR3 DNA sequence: TGTGCCACCAGTAATTTAGGGACAGGGGACATCAACGAGCAGTACTTC.

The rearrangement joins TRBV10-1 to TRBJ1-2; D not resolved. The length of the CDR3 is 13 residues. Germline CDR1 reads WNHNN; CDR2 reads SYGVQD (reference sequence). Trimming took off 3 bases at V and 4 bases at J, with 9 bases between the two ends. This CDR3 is CASSEPQSYGYTF. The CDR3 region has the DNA TGCGCCAGCAGTGAACCACAGAGCTATGGCTACACCTTC.

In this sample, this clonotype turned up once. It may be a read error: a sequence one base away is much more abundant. The CDR3 sequence: CASSLDDRVDNQPQHF. DNA of the CDR3: TGTGCCAGCAGCTTAGACGACAGGGTCGACAATCAGCCCCAGCATTTT. This rearrangement joins TRBV11-2 to TRBJ1-5, with 7 bases matching TRBD1. The CDR3 covers 16 residues. Germline loops: CDR1 SGHAT, CDR2 FQNNGV. The V and J ends lost 0 bases and 3 bases, in that order; junction bases with no gene match: 5. Based on the CDR3 plus reference TRBV11-2 and TRBJ1-5, the full variable domain is EAGVAQSPRYKIIEKRQSVAFWCNPISGHATLYWYQQILGQGPKLLIQFQNNGVVDDSQLPKDRFSAERLKGVDSTLKIQPAKLEDSAVYLCASSLDDRVDNQPQHFGDGTRLSIL.

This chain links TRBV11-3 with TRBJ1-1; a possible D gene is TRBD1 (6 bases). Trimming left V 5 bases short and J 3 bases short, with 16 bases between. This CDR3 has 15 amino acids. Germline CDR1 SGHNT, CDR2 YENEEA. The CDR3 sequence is CASSLQGEGDTEAFF. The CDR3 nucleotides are TGTGCCAGCAGCCTACAGGGCGAAGGAGACACTGAAGCTTTCTTT.

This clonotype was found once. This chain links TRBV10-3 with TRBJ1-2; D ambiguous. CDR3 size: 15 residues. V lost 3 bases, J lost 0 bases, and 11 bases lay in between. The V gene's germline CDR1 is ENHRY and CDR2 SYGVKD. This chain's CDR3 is CAISDYGGPNYGYTF. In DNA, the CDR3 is TGTGCCATCAGTGATTATGGAGGGCCTAACTATGGCTACACCTTC.

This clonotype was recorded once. In DNA form, the CDR3 reads TGTGCCAGCACGGCGGTCTCCTACGAGCAGTACTTC. It codes for CASTAVSYEQYF. The chain couples TRBV2 to TRBJ2-7; D gene uncertain. V lost 7 bases, J lost 0 bases, and 7 bases lay in between. The CDR3 is 12 amino acids. Per germline, CDR1 SNHLY and CDR2 FYNNEI.

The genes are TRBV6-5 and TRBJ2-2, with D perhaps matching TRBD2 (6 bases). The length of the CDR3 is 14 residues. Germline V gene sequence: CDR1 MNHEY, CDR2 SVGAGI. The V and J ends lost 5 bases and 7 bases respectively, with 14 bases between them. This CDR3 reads CASSIRERLGELFF. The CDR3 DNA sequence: TGTGCCAGCAGTATCCGGGAGCGTCTCGGGGAGCTGTTTTTT.

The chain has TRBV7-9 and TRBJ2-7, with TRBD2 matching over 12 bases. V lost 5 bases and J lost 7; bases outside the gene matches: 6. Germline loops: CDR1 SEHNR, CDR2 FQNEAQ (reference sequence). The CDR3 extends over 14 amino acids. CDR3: CASSRLAGEGEQYF. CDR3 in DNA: TGTGCCAGCAGCCGACTAGCGGGAGAGGGGGAGCAGTACTTC.

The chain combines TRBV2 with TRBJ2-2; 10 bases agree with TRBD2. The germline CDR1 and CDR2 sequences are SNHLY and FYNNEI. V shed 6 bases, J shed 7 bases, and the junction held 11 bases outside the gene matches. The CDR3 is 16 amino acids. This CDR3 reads CASRPLAGERGGELFF. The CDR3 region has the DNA TGTGCCAGCAGACCCCTAGCGGGAGAGCGGGGCGGGGAGCTGTTTTTT.

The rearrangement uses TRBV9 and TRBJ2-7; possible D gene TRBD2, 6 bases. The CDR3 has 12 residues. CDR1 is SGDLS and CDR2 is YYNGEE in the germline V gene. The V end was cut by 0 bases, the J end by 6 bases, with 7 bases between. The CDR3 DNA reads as TGTGCCAGCAGCGTAGTGGGGGGCGAGCAGTACTTC. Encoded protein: CASSVVGGEQYF.

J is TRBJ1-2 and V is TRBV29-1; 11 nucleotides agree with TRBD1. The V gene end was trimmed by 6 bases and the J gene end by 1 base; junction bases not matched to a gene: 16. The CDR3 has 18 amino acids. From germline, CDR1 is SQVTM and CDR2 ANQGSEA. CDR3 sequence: CSVLHRDRGRPFNYGYTF. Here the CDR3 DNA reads TGCAGCGTCCTACACCGGGACAGGGGGAGACCCTTTAACTATGGCTACACCTTC. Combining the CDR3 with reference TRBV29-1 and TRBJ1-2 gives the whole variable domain SAVISQKPSRDICQRGTSLTIQCQVDSQVTMMFWYRQQPGQSLTLIATANQGSEATYESGFVIDKFPISRPNLTFSTLTVSNMSPEDSSIYLCSVLHRDRGRPFNYGYTFGSGTRLTVV.

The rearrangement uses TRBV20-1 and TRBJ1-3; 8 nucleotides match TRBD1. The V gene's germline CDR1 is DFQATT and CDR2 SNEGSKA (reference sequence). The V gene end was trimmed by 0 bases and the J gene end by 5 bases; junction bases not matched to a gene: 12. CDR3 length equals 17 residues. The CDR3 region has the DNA TGCAGTGCTAGAGAGATCAACCAGGGGGCGCGCAGAAACACCATATATTTT. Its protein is CSAREINQGARRNTIYF.

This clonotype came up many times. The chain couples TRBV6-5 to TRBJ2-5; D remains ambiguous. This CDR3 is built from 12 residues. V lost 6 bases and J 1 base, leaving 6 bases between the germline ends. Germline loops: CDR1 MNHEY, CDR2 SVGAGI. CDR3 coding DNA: TGTGCCAGCAGAACCCCCCAAGAGACCCAGTACTTC. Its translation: CASRTPQETQYF.

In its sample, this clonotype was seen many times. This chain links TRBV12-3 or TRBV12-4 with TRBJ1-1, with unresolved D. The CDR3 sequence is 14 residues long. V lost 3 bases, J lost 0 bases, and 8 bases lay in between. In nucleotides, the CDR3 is TGTGCCAGCAGTTTTCAGTCCATGAACACTGAAGCTTTCTTT. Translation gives CASSFQSMNTEAFF.

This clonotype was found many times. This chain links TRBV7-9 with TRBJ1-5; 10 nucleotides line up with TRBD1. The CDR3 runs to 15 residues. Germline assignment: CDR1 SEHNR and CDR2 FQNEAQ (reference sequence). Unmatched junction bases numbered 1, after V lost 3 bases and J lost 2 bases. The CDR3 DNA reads TGTGCCAGCAGCTTGGGACAGGGGCGCAATCAGCCCCAGCATTTT. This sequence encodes CASSLGQGRNQPQHF. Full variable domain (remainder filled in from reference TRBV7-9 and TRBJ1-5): DTGVSQNPRHKITKRGQNVTFRCDPISEHNRLYWYRQTLGQGPEFLTYFQNEAQLEKSRLLSDRFSAERPKGSFSTLEIQRTEQGDSAMYLCASSLGQGRNQPQHFGDGTRLSIL.

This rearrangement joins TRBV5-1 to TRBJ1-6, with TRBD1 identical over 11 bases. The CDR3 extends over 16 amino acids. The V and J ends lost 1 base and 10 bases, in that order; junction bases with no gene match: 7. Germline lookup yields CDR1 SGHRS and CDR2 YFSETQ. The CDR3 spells CASSLRGQGARSPLHF. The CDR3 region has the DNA TGCGCCAGCAGCTTGAGAGGACAGGGGGCGAGGTCACCCCTCCACTTT.

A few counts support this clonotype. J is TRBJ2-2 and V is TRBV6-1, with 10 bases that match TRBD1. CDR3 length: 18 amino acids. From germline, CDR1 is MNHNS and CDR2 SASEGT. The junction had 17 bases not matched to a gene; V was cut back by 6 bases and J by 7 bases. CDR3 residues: CASSQPPGTGDWVGELFF. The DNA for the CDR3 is TGTGCCAGCAGCCAACCCCCCGGGACAGGGGATTGGGTCGGGGAGCTGTTTTTT.

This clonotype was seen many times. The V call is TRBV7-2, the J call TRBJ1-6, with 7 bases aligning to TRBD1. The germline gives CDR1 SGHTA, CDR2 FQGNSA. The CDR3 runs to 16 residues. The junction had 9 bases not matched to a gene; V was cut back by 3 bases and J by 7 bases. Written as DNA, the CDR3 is TGTGCCAGCAGCTTCGGACAGGCAAGAAGGAATTCACCCCTCCACTTT. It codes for CASSFGQARRNSPLHF.

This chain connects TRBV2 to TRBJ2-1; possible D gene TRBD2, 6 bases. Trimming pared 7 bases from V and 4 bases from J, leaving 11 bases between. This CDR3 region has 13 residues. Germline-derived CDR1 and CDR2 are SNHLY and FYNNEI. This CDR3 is CASTDGGYNEQFF. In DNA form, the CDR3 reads TGTGCCAGCACCGACGGAGGGTACAATGAGCAGTTCTTC.

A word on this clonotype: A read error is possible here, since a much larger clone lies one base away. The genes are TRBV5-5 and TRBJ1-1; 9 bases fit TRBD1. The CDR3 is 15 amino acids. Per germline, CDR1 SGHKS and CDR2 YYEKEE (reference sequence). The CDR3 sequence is CAGSLTGGLNTEAFF. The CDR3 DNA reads TGTGCCGGCAGCCTCACAGGGGGCCTAAACACTGAAGCTTTCTTT.

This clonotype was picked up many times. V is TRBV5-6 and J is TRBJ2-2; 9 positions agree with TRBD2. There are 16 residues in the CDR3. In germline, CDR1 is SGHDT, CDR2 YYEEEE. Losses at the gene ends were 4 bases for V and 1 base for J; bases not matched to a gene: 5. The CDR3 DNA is TGTGCCAGCAGCCCGATAGCGGGAGAGAACACCGGGGAGCTGTTTTTT. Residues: CASSPIAGENTGELFF.

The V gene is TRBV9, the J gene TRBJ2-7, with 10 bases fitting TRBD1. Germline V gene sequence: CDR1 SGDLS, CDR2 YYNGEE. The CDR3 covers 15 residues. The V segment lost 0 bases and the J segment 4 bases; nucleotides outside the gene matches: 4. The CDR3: CASSVAGQGLYEQYF. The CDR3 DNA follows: TGTGCCAGCAGCGTAGCGGGACAGGGGTTGTACGAGCAGTACTTC.